This passage covers 19 T cell receptor beta chains from one sample sequenced in a study of shared clonotypes between healthy human individuals. The data were produced by immunoSEQ multiplex PCR, yet TCRdb's version contains in-frame clones alone and is incomplete. The sample carries some 2,500,000 clones, roughly 92% recorded once. The sequencing input was naive CD4+ T cells from PBMCs. Subset specified: CD45RA+ positively selected. All receptors come from a man in his late teens or twenties in good health. Some clones in this sample may be carry-over from other donors' samples.

The genes are TRBV28 and TRBJ1-2; D might be TRBD1 (5 bases). Germline V CDR1 and CDR2: MDHEN, SYDVKM. The CDR3 sequence is 13 residues long. With 2 bases removed from V and 8 bases from J, the gap between germline ends came to 12 bases. This chain's CDR3 is CASSLGGTGGYTF. The CDR3 nucleotides are TGTGCCAGCAGTTTAGGAGGGACTGGAGGCTACACCTTC.

Comment on this clone: The sample contains more than one DNA sequence encoding this CDR3. The chain has TRBV18 and TRBJ2-7, with 9 positions matching TRBD2. The V and J ends lost 3 bases and 3 bases, in that order; junction bases with no gene match: 3. This CDR3 region has 14 residues. The germline V gene has CDR1 KGHSH and CDR2 LQKENI. Here the CDR3 reads CASSPGTSSYEQYF. The DNA for the CDR3 is TGTGCCAGCTCACCTGGGACTAGCAGCTACGAGCAGTACTTC.

V is TRBV18 and J is TRBJ1-3, with no clear D. Trimming removed 0 bases at V and 3 bases at J, with 6 bases between. The CDR3 has 14 amino acids. Germline-derived CDR1 and CDR2 are KGHSH and LQKENI. The CDR3 nucleotides are TGTGCCAGCTCACCACCGGCGGTTGGAAACACCATATATTTT. Translated: CASSPPAVGNTIYF.

In nucleotides, the CDR3 is TGTGCCAGCAGCTCAGGACTAGATCCCTCCTACAATGAGCAGTTCTTC. Translation: CASSSGLDPSYNEQFF. The chain has TRBV7-2 and TRBJ2-1; 7 nucleotides line up with TRBD2. Germline V gene lookup returns CDR1 SGHTA and CDR2 FQGNSA. V shed 4 bases and J 0 bases; nucleotides not matched to a gene: 6. The CDR3 extends over 16 amino acids.

Comment on this clone: Within the sample, other DNA sequences also encode this same CDR3. The chain is built from TRBV7-2 and TRBJ1-2; 9 bases map to TRBD1. The germline gives CDR1 SGHTA, CDR2 FQGNSA. V lost 5 bases and J lost 8; bases outside the gene matches: 3. The CDR3 sequence is 12 residues long. The CDR3 is CASSPGQGGYTF. The CDR3 DNA reads TGTGCCAGCAGCCCGGGACAGGGCGGCTACACCTTC. Full variable domain (missing parts from reference TRBV7-2 and TRBJ1-2): GAGVSQSPSNKVTEKGKDVELRCDPISGHTALYWYRQSLGQGLEFLIYFQGNSAPDKSGLPSDRFSAERTGGSVSTLTIQRTQQEDSAVYLCASSPGQGGYTFGSGTRLTVV.

The J gene is TRBJ2-7, the V gene TRBV6-5, with D perhaps matching TRBD1 or TRBD2 (5 bases each). Trimming shortened V by 7 bases and J by 6 bases, and 19 bases separated the two germline ends. The CDR3 contains 14 residues. CDR1 is MNHEY and CDR2 is SVGAGI in the germline V gene. This CDR3 reads CASTTPQGAGEQYF. As DNA, the CDR3 is TGTGCCAGCACCACCCCCCAGGGAGCAGGCGAGCAGTACTTC.

The V gene is TRBV5-1, the J gene TRBJ2-1; no clear D. From germline, CDR1 is SGHRS and CDR2 YFSETQ. The CDR3 contains 15 residues. Trimming stripped 6 bases from V and 5 bases from J, with 18 bases between. CDR3 in amino acids: CASTSLRVSNNEQFF. CDR3 DNA sequence: TGCGCCAGCACCTCCCTCCGGGTTTCAAACAATGAGCAGTTCTTC.

For this clone: Distinct nucleotide sequences in the sample also encode this CDR3. V is TRBV5-4 and J is TRBJ1-1; D call uncertain. Germline CDR1 SGHNT, CDR2 YYREEE (reference sequence). The CDR3 extends over 13 amino acids. V was clipped by 2 bases and J by 1 base, with 6 bases between them. The CDR3, as DNA: TGTGCCAGCAGCTTCCCAGGGAACACTGAAGCTTTCTTT. It is translated as CASSFPGNTEAFF.

The chain links TRBV28 to TRBJ1-2; D is possibly TRBD1 (5 bases). The CDR3 is 13 amino acids. The germline V gene has CDR1 MDHEN and CDR2 SYDVKM. The germline V and J ends were trimmed by 7 bases and 3 bases, with 12 bases remaining between them. CDR3 in DNA: TGTGCCAGCAAGGGGCGGGGGTACTATGGCTACACCTTC. Its translation: CASKGRGYYGYTF.

On this clone itself: The sample has other DNA sequences that encode this CDR3 too. The chain recombines TRBV19 with TRBJ2-7; 10 positions agree with TRBD1. This CDR3 is built from 13 residues. The V gene end was trimmed by 9 bases and the J gene end by 2 bases; junction bases not matched to a gene: 4. CDR1 and CDR2 (germline): LNHDA, SQIVND (reference sequence). For the CDR3, the DNA is TGTGCCAGCTCCGACAGGGGGCCCTACGAGCAGTACTTC. It yields the protein CASSDRGPYEQYF.

The V call is TRBV11-2, the J call TRBJ1-2; D possibly corresponds to TRBD1 (5 bases). V was pared by 1 base and J by 6 bases, with 12 bases between. This CDR3 spans 14 amino acids. Germline CDR1 reads SGHAT; CDR2 reads FQNNGV. Written as DNA, the CDR3 is TGTGCCAGCAGCTTAGGTTTGGTGGGGGATGGCTACACCTTC. This translates into CASSLGLVGDGYTF. Full variable domain (outside the CDR3, taken from reference TRBV11-2 and TRBJ1-2): EAGVAQSPRYKIIEKRQSVAFWCNPISGHATLYWYQQILGQGPKLLIQFQNNGVVDDSQLPKDRFSAERLKGVDSTLKIQPAKLEDSAVYLCASSLGLVGDGYTFGSGTRLTVV.

This chain uses TRBV7-9 with TRBJ1-5, with 10 nucleotides matching TRBD1. The germline CDR1 and CDR2 sequences are SEHNR and FQNEAQ (reference sequence). The CDR3 is made up of 16 amino acids. V shed 5 bases and J 4 bases; nucleotides not matched to a gene: 8. The CDR3 DNA reads TGTGCCAGCAGCCCTGGGGACAGGGGTAGGAATCAGCCCCAGCATTTT. Protein: CASSPGDRGRNQPQHF.

J is TRBJ2-5 and V is TRBV5-1, with a weak D call TRBD2 (6 bases). Germline values: CDR1 SGHRS, CDR2 YFSETQ. This CDR3 has 13 residues. Trimming pared 3 bases from V and 3 bases from J, leaving 9 bases between. The CDR3 sequence is CASSWDSKETQYF. The DNA of the CDR3 is TGCGCCAGCAGCTGGGACTCTAAAGAGACCCAGTACTTC. The full variable domain, with the rest looked up from reference TRBV5-1 and TRBJ2-5, is KAGVTQTPRYLIKTRGQQVTLSCSPISGHRSVSWYQQTPGQGLQFLFEYFSETQRNKGNFPGRFSGRQFSNSRSEMNVSTLELGDSALYLCASSWDSKETQYFGPGTRLLVL.

The V gene is TRBV2, the J gene TRBJ2-3, with 10 bases that match TRBD2. After removal of 8 bases from V and 6 bases from J, the junction contained 8 bases not matched to a gene. CDR1 and CDR2 (germline): SNHLY, FYNNEI. The CDR3 contains 14 residues. This CDR3 reads CASAGLAGADTQYF. CDR3 bases: TGTGCCAGCGCGGGGCTAGCGGGAGCGGATACGCAGTATTTT.

The chain carries TRBV28 and TRBJ2-7, with 8 bases fitting TRBD1. J gave up 2 bases and V 6 bases, and 6 bases lay outside the gene matches. The CDR3 is made up of 14 amino acids. The germline CDR1 and CDR2 sequences are MDHEN and SYDVKM. The CDR3 DNA reads as TGTGCCAGCAGAGGACAGGGTGGGCCCTACGAGCAGTACTTC. It specifies CASRGQGGPYEQYF.

V is TRBV6-5 and J is TRBJ2-2; 8 bases match TRBD2. The germline V gene encodes CDR1 MNHEY and CDR2 SVGAGI. V shed 2 bases and J 6 bases; nucleotides not matched to a gene: 5. The CDR3 contains 15 residues. In DNA form, the CDR3 reads TGTGCCAGCAGTTACGCGAGCGGGGGCCCCGGGGAGCTGTTTTTT. The encoded protein is CASSYASGGPGELFF.

V and J are TRBV27 and TRBJ1-5, with 9 bases that match TRBD1. This CDR3 is built from 17 residues. Trimming removed 6 bases from V and 5 bases from J; junction bases left unmatched: 14. The germline CDR1 and CDR2 sequences are MNHEY and SMNVEV (reference sequence). In nucleotides, the CDR3 is TGTGCCAGCAGCAAAGGACAGGGGTTAAGGAGTCATCAGCCCCAGCATTTT. This codes for CASSKGQGLRSHQPQHF.

The V call is TRBV11-2, the J call TRBJ2-7; the D gene is possibly TRBD1 (5 bases). Germline assignment: CDR1 SGHAT and CDR2 FQNNGV. V was cut by 2 bases and J by 2 bases, with 7 bases left in between. This CDR3 region has 13 residues. The CDR3 DNA reads TGTGCCAGCAGCTTACAAGGGGCCTACGAGCAGTACTTC. It is translated as CASSLQGAYEQYF.

This rearrangement joins TRBV5-1 to TRBJ2-1; D is perhaps TRBD1 (6 bases). Trimming stripped 3 bases from V and 12 bases from J, with 22 bases between. Germline CDR1 is SGHRS and CDR2 is YFSETQ. This CDR3 is 15 amino acids long. The CDR3 bases are TGCGCCAGCAGCTATGTCTCCGGGATGGACAGTGTGCAGTTCTTC. As protein: CASSYVSGMDSVQFF. Filled out from reference TRBV5-1 and TRBJ2-1, the complete variable domain reads KAGVTQTPRYLIKTRGQQVTLSCSPISGHRSVSWYQQTPGQGLQFLFEYFSETQRNKGNFPGRFSGRQFSNSRSEMNVSTLELGDSALYLCASSYVSGMDSVQFFGPGTRLTVL.